This TCR beta chain stems from a study of beta chain features in type 1 diabetes. Study findings and constraints: Shorter templates might be favored by PCR, and equally so in patients and in controls. Shortening that was moderate but significant affected the TCRB CDR3s of Type 1 diabetes patients in all four CD4+ subsets.

As regards this clone: What it recognizes is unknown.

Trimming cost V 6 bases and J 6 bases; bases outside gene matches: 5. Germline lookup yields CDR1 SGHRS and CDR2 YFSETQ. The CDR3 is 14 residues long. There was one heparinised blood draw per donor, averaging about 110 mL. CD4+ cells of the naive, central memory, regulatory and stem cell-like memory types were sorted via CD45RO/CCR7/CD25/CD127/CD95/CD27. Every bit of the isolated RNA underwent reverse transcription, so sequencing read expressed TCRB transcripts. The assay was immunoSEQ multiplex PCR, and TCRdb's table has in-frame clones only and misses some. The sample includes around 650,000 clones, 9.5% to 15% seen only once; the top ten take more than 0.095%.

Sequencing was performed on naive CD4+ T cells from blood. This chain joins TRBV5-1 and TRBJ1-4; 10 positions agree with TRBD1. The TCR comes from a young man with type 1 diabetes. CDR3 protein: CASKFGTGDEKLFF. The CDR3 DNA reads as TGCGCCAGCAAATTCGGGACAGGGGATGAAAAACTGTTTTTT.